This T cell receptor (beta chain) was recorded in a study of cytomegalovirus exposure and HLA in healthy donors. The study, taken as a whole, reports: A later analysis linked some 18,000 TCR beta sequences to HLA alleles at 0.05 false discovery rate.

The germline CDR1 and CDR2 sequences are SGHNT and YYREEE (reference sequence). There are 14 residues in the CDR3. Trimming shortened V by 0 bases and J by 7 bases, and 13 bases separated the two germline ends. Primers for the PCR totalled 60 Vbeta and 13 Jbeta. This table comes from immunoSEQ multiplex PCR, and its TCRdb copy is limited to in-frame clones, with some not included. Of some 160,000 clones in the sample, around 72% were seen once. Of note for this clone: Its antigen remains unknown.

The receptor was derived from a man aged 35 to 55 in good health and CMV-seronegative. The rearrangement joins TRBV5-4 to TRBJ1-2, with D perhaps TRBD1 (5 bases). Sequencing was performed on PBMCs. The CDR3 loop is CASSLVTGSSGYTF. The CDR3 DNA reads TGTGCCAGCAGCTTGGTTACAGGCTCTAGTGGCTACACCTTC. Based on the CDR3 plus reference TRBV5-4 and TRBJ1-2, the full variable domain is ETGVTQSPTHLIKTRGQQVTLRCSSQSGHNTVSWYQQALGQGPQFIFQYYREEENGRGNFPPRFSGLQFPNYSSELNVNALELDDSALYLCASSLVTGSSGYTFGSGTRLTVV.